This record looks at one T cell receptor beta chain sequence and its context. These data are taken from a study of control samples from healthy donors and cancer patients. The protocol was immunoSEQ multiplex PCR, while the TCRdb copy is restricted to in-frame clones and leaves out a portion. The sample carries about 150,000 clones, more than 85% recorded once. The CDR3 covers 15 residues. Per the germline V gene, CDR1 is MDHEN and CDR2 is SYDVKM. The V end lost 4 bases, the J end lost 5 bases, and 17 bases lay between the germline ends. The TCR originated in a man under 40 in good health. Sequencing input: blood. The J gene is TRBJ1-2, the V gene TRBV28; possible D gene TRBD1, 5 bases. The DNA for the CDR3 is TGTGCCAGCAGTTATATGGGGCTCCCAAATTATGGCTACACCTTC. Translating gives CASSYMGLPNYGYTF.